This T cell receptor beta chain was identified during a study of blood T cells in healthy people across ages. With V trimmed by 0 bases and J by 14 bases, 25 bases remained unmatched. This CDR3 has 20 amino acids. Looked up from germline, CDR1 is GTSNPN and CDR2 is SVGIG (reference sequence). Together with a sample-barcoded 5' primer, a J-beta primer mix was included in a second PCR lasting about 7 to 12 cycles. Each CDR3 protein gets one entry after TCRdb re-called the 5' RACE reads with MiXCR. The table records roughly 720,000 distinct CDR3 sequences, 53% of them present only once. The sequence came from a man at least 80 years old in good health. The chain links TRBV30 to TRBJ2-3, with 14 bases lining up with TRBD2. Input material: blood. The DNA for the CDR3 is TGTGCCTGGAGTGTACGGACCCCAACCGGGACTAGCGGGAGATCTAGATACGCGTATTTT. It codes for CAWSVRTPTGTSGRSRYAYF.